These T cell receptor beta chains were read from a single sample in a study of vaccination and CD4 T cells after COVID-19. Their cognate antigens are unknown. TCRdb passed the PCR reads through MiXCR, listing each CDR3 protein once. In the table there are roughly 10,000 distinct CDR3 sequences, around 30% of which are singletons. The specimen comprised CD4+ T cells from blood, cultured in vitro, sampled after SARS-CoV-2 vaccination. The receptors derive from a human donor who had recovered from COVID-19. CDR3s include the opening cysteine and the closing phenylalanine or tryptophan. Each record gives: J gene, clone size, D gene, V gene, CDR3 DNA, CDR3 protein. The D gene is left open where the match is weak. Clone size is not always given. Where it is, it says once, few, many or a class for expanded clones.

>TRBJ2-1|once|TRBD2|TRBV7-2
TGTGCCAGCAGCTACCAACTAGCGGGAGGGCCGCGGAATGAGCAGTTCTTC
CASSYQLAGGPRNEQFF
>TRBJ2-2|few|-|TRBV6-5
TGTGCCAGCAGTTACGACCCCTCGAGAACCGGGGAGCTGTTTTTT
CASSYDPSRTGELFF
>TRBJ1-1|few|-|TRBV5-6
TGTGCCAGCAGCTGGGGAGGGTTGAACACTGAAGCTTTCTTT
CASSWGGLNTEAFF
>TRBJ2-3|-|TRBD2|TRBV6-1
TGTGCCAGCAGCCCTCCTAGCGGGAGGGAGAATACGCAGTATTTT
CASSPPSGRENTQYF
>TRBJ1-2|-|-|TRBV9
TGTGCCAGCAGCGTAGCTGCAGGGGAGTTACGGGGCTACACCTTC
CASSVAAGELRGYTF
>TRBJ2-7|-|TRBD1|TRBV5-6
TGTGCCAGCCGTGAGGTCGGGGGGACAGGGGACTACGAGCAGTACTTC
CASREVGGTGDYEQYF
>TRBJ2-2|-|TRBD2|TRBV20-1
TGCAGTGCAACCTCTAGCGGGAGCTCTTCCGGGGAGCTGTTTTTT
CSATSSGSSSGELFF
>TRBJ2-5|few|TRBD2|TRBV2
TGTGCCAGCAGGGGGACTAGCGGGAGGGAAGAGACCCAGTACTTC
CASRGTSGREETQYF
>TRBJ2-2|once|-|TRBV12-3/TRBV12-4
TGTGCCGTAACTCCTGACAGTACACTGAACACCGGGGAGCTGTTTTTT
CAVTPDSTLNTGELFF
>TRBJ2-1|-|-|TRBV20-1
TGCAGTGCTAGCCCGGACAGCGACAATGAGCAGTTCTTC
CSASPDSDNEQFF
>TRBJ2-1|few|TRBD2|TRBV6-2/TRBV6-3
TGTGCCAGCCTCAGCGGGAGGGTGTACAATGAGCAGTTCTTC
CASLSGRVYNEQFF
>TRBJ1-6|-|-|TRBV25-1
TGTGCCAGCCAACAAAGCTCCTATAATTCACCCCTCCACTTT
CASQQSSYNSPLHF